The present TCR beta chain was sequenced within a study of cytomegalovirus exposure and HLA in healthy donors. Study observations and caveats: In a later analysis, TCR beta V- and J-gene trimming showed a link to a missense DCLRE1C variant. A further, later analysis showed that HLA-associated TCR beta chains (compared with equally common others) were more clonally expanded. A later analysis found TCR association rates differed by HLA locus, highest for DRB1 and lowest for HLA-C.

As regards this clone: The antigen is not known.

Germline V lookup: CDR1 LNHDA, CDR2 SQIVND (reference sequence). The J segment lost 4 bases and the V segment lost 5 bases, leaving 8 bases of the junction unmatched. The CDR3 is 15 amino acids. Use of 60 Vbeta and 13 Jbeta primers characterized the PCR. Here immunoSEQ multiplex PCR was the method, and the copy in TCRdb shows in-frame clones only, minus some. The sample has 100,000 to 150,000 clones; 6.5% to 9.5% are singletons. This sequence originates from a man in his forties in good health and CMV-seronegative. The chain employs TRBV19 and TRBJ1-2, with 9 positions matching TRBD1. The sample was PBMCs. For the CDR3, the DNA is TGTGCCAGTAGTCCCGGACAGGGACAGGGCTATGGCTACACCTTC. It yields the protein CASSPGQGQGYGYTF.